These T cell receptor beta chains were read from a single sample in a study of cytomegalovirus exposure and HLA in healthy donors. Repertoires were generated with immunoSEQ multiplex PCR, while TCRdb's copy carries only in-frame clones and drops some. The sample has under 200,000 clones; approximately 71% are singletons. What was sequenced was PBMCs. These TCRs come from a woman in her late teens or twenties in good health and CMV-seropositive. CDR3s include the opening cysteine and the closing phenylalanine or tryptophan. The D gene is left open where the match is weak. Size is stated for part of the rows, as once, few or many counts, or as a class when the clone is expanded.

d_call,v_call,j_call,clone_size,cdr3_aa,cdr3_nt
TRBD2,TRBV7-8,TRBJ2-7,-,CASSSLAGRSYEQYF,TGTGCCAGCAGCTCCCTAGCGGGGAGGTCCTACGAGCAGTACTTC
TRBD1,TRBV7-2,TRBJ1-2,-,CASSLGTGPYGYTF,TGTGCCAGCAGCTTAGGGACAGGGCCCTATGGCTACACCTTC
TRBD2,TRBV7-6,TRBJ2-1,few,CASSQGGRRNEQFF,TGTGCCAGCAGCCAGGGCGGGAGACGAAATGAGCAGTTCTTC
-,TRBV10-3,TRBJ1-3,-,CAIKAWQGTSGNTIYF,TGTGCCATCAAAGCGTGGCAGGGAACTTCGGGAAACACCATATATTTT
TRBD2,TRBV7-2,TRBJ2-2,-,CASSPAGSARTGELFF,TGTGCCAGCAGCCCAGCGGGGTCCGCGCGTACCGGGGAGCTGTTTTTT
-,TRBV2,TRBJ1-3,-,CASSEDQVNSGNTIYF,TGTGCCAGCAGTGAAGATCAGGTCAACTCTGGAAACACCATATATTTT
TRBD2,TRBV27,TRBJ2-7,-,CASSLQSGLAYEQYF,TGTGCCAGCAGTTTGCAATCGGGACTAGCGTACGAGCAGTACTTC
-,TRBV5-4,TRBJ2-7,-,CASSFDYLEQYF,TGTGCCAGCAGCTTTGACTACCTAGAGCAGTACTTC
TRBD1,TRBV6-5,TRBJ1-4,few,CASRRQGLNEKLFF,TGTGCCAGCAGGCGACAGGGACTTAATGAAAAACTGTTTTTT
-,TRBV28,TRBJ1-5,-,CASSTGNQPQHF,TGTGCCAGCAGTACAGGGAATCAGCCCCAGCATTTT
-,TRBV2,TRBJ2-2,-,CASSVSGPPGELFF,TGTGCCAGCAGCGTCAGCGGGCCGCCCGGGGAGCTGTTTTTT
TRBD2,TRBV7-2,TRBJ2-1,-,CASSYTGTSGIMPFF,TGTGCCAGCAGTTATACCGGGACTAGCGGGATTATGCCGTTCTTC
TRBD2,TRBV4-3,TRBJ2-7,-,CASSQELAEGSYEQYF,TGCGCCAGCAGCCAAGAACTAGCGGAGGGTAGTTACGAGCAGTACTTC
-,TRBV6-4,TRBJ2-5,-,CASRPHLTQYF,TGTGCCAGCAGACCCCACTTAACCCAGTACTTC
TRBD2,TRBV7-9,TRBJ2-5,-,CASRYRLGLAVQETQYF,TGTGCCAGCAGGTACCGACTCGGACTAGCGGTCCAAGAGACCCAGTACTTC
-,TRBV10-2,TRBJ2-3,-,CASSESASGTDTQYF,TGCGCCAGCAGTGAGTCGGCCAGCGGCACAGATACGCAGTATTTT
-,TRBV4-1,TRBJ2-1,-,CASSQGLRDNEQFF,TGCGCCAGCAGCCAAGGACTCCGAGACAATGAGCAGTTCTTC
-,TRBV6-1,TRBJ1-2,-,CASSEDSRRGYTF,TGTGCCAGCAGTGAAGATAGTCGGCGGGGCTACACCTTC
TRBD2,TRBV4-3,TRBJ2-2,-,CASSQDSSGGNTGELFF,TGCGCCAGCAGCCAAGATTCTAGCGGGGGGAACACCGGGGAGCTGTTTTTT
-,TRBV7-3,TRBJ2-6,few,CASSPWENSGANVLTF,TGTGCCAGCAGCCCCTGGGAGAACTCTGGGGCCAACGTCCTGACTTTC
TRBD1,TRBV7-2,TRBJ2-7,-,CASSSGTGSGYEQYF,TGTGCCAGCAGCTCCGGGACAGGGTCTGGGTACGAGCAGTACTTC
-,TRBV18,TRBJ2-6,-,CASSPIQGYSGANVLTF,TGTGCCAGCTCACCAATCCAGGGGTACTCTGGGGCCAACGTCCTGACTTTC
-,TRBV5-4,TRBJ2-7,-,CASSLDLDLKYEQYF,TGTGCCAGCAGCTTGGATCTAGACTTGAAATACGAGCAGTACTTC
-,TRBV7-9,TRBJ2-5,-,CASSFGAGETQYF,TGTGCCAGCAGCTTCGGAGCGGGAGAGACCCAGTACTTC
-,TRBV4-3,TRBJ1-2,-,CASSQAVMLRDGYTF,TGCGCCAGCAGCCAAGCGGTGATGTTGCGGGATGGCTACACCTTC
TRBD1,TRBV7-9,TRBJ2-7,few,CASSLVGTAVATF,TGTGCCAGCAGCTTAGTTGGGACAGCCGTAGCCACCTTC
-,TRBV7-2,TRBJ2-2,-,CASSLVPGIRSNTGELFF,TGTGCCAGCAGCTTAGTACCGGGGATCAGATCGAACACCGGGGAGCTGTTTTTT
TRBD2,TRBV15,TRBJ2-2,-,CATSSEGLAGTGELFF,TGTGCCACCAGCAGTGAAGGACTAGCGGGAACCGGGGAGCTGTTTTTT
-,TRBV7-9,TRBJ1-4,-,CSSSSNNEKLFF,TGTTCCAGCAGCTCTAATAATGAAAAACTGTTTTTT
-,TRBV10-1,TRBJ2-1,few,CASSLAGASYNEQFF,TGCGCCAGCAGTCTGGCGGGCGCCTCCTACAATGAGCAGTTCTTC